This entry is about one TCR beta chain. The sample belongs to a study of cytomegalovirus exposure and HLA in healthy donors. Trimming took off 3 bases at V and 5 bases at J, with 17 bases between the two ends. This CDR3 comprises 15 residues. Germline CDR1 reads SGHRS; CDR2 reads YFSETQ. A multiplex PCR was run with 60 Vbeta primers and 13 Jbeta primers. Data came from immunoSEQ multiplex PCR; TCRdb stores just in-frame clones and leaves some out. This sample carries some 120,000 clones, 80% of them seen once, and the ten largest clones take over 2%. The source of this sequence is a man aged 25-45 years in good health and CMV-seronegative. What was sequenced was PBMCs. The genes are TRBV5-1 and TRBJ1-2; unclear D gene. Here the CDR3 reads CASSSTSGSTYGYTF. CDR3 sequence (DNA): TGCGCCAGCAGCTCAACTTCCGGGAGCACATATGGCTACACCTTC.